This T cell receptor (beta chain) derives from a study of blood T cell repertoires in COVID-19. Study as a whole: The United States, Italy and Spain supplied acute and convalescent COVID-19 samples. PBMCs, B-cell-depleted T cells, or T cells were the source of the cDNA or gDNA that made up the material.

Under the authors' procedure: Estimation of nucleated cell counts was performed using reference gene primer amplification. The method was immunoSEQ multiplex PCR; TCRdb's version includes in-frame clones alone and lacks a portion of them. V, J and clone size are those of that table, while D and trimming were read from the DNA. The sample holds approximately 63,000 clones, roughly 80% seen once. The receptor was derived from a woman aged 65 to 85 with acute or convalescent COVID-19. The sequencing input was peripheral blood.

CDR3 in amino acids: CASSLEFRNTEAFF. The CDR3 coding sequence is TGTGCCAGCAGCTTGGAGTTTAGGAACACTGAAGCTTTCTTT. The chain links TRBV5-4 to TRBJ1-1; D is ambiguous. The CDR3 contains 14 residues. Germline CDR1 SGHNT, CDR2 YYREEE (reference sequence). V lost 0 bases to trimming and J lost 1 base, with 7 bases between them.